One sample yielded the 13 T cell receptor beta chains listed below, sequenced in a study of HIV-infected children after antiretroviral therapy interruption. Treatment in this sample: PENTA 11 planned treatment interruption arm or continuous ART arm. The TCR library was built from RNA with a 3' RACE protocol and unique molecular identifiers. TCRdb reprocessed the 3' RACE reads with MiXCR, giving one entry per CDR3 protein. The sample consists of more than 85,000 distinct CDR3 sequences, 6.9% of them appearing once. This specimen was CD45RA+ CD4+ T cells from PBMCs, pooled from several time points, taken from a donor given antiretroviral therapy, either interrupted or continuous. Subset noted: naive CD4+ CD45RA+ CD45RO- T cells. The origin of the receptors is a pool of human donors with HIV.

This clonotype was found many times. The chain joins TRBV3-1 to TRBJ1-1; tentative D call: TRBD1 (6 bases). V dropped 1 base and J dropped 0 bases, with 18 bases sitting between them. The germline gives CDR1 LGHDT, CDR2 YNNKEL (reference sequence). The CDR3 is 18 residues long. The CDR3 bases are TGTGCCAGCAGCCAAGTGACCGGGGGCCTTGTCCTGAACACTGAAGCTTTCTTT. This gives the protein CASSQVTGGLVLNTEAFF.

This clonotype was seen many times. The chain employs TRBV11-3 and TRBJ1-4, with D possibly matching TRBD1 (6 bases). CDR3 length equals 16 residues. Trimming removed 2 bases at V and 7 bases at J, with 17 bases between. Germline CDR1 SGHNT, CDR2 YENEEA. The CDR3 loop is CASSLIEDSKGEKLFF. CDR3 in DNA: TGTGCCAGCAGCTTAATAGAGGACAGTAAGGGTGAAAAACTGTTTTTT.

DNA for the CDR3: TGTGCCAGCAGTTACTCGGTTTTGCGGGGGGCCCTCGACGAGCAGTACTTC. It codes for CASSYSVLRGALDEQYF. This chain connects TRBV6-2 or TRBV6-3 to TRBJ2-7; 8 bases are shared with TRBD2. Germline CDR1 is MNHEY and CDR2 is SVGEGT. V shed 0 bases and J 5 bases; nucleotides not matched to a gene: 12. The CDR3 runs 17 residues.

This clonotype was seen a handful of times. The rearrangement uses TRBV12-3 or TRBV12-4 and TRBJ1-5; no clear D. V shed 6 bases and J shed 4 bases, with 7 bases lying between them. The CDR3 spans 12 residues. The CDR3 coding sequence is TGTGCCAGCAGGCTGAAGAATCAGCCCCAGCATTTT. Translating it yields CASRLKNQPQHF.

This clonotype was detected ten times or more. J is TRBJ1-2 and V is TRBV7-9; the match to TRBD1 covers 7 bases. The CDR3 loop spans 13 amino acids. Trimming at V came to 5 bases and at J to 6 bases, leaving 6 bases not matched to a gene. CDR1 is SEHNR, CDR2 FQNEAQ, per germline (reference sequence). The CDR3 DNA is TGTGCCAGCAGCCCCGGAGGGGGCCATGGCTACACCTTC. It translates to CASSPGGGHGYTF.

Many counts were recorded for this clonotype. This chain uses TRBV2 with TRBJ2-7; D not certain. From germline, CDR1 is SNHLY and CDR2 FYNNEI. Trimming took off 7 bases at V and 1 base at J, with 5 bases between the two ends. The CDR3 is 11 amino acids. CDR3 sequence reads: CASTVSYEQYF. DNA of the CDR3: TGTGCCAGCACGGTTTCCTACGAGCAGTACTTC.

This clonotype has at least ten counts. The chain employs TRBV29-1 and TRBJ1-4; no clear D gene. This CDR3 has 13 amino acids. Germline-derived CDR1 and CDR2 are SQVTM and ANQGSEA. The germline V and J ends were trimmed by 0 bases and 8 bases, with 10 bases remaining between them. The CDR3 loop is CSVEDGGGEKLFF. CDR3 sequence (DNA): TGCAGCGTTGAAGATGGTGGCGGGGAAAAACTGTTTTTT.

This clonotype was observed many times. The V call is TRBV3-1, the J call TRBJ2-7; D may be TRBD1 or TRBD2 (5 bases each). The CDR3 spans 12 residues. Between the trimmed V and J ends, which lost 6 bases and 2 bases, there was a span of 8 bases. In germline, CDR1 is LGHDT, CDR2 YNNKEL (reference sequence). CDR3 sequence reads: CASSEGTYEQYF. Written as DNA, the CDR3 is TGTGCCAGCAGTGAGGGGACCTACGAGCAGTACTTC.

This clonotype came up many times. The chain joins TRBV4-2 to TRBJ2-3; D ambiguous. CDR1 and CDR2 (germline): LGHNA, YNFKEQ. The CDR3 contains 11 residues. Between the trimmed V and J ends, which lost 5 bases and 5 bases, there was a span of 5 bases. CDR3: CASSVQDTQYF. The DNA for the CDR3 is TGTGCCAGCAGCGTCCAAGATACGCAGTATTTT.

CDR3 region: CASSQGTVSYNEQFF. For the CDR3, the DNA is TGCGCCAGCAGCCAGGGGACAGTCTCCTACAATGAGCAGTTCTTC. This chain connects TRBV5-1 to TRBJ2-1, with TRBD1 matching over 7 bases. This CDR3 comprises 15 residues. The V segment lost 4 bases and the J segment 0 bases; nucleotides outside the gene matches: 4. Germline values: CDR1 SGHRS, CDR2 YFSETQ.

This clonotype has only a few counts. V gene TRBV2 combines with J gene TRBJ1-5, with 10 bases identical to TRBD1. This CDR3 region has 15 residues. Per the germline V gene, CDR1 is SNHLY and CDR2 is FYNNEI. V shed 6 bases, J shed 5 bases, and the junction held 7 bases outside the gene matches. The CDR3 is CASRDDRGQHQPQHF. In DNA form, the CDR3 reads TGTGCCAGCAGGGATGACAGGGGGCAGCATCAGCCCCAGCATTTT.

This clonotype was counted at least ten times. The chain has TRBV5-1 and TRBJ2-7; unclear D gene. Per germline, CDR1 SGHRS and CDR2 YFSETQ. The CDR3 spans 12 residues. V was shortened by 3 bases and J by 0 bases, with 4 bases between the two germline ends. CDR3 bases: TGCGCCAGCAGCTCCGACTCCTACGAGCAGTACTTC. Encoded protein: CASSSDSYEQYF.

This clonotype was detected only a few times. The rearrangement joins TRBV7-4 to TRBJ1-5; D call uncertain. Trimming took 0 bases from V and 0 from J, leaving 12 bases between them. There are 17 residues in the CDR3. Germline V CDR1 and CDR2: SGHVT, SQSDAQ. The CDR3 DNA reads TGTGCCAGCAGCTTAGCGCGCCGGGCCGGTAGCAATCAGCCCCAGCATTTT. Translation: CASSLARRAGSNQPQHF. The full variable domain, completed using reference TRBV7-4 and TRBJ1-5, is GAGVSQSPRYKVAKRGRDVALRCDSISGHVTLYWYRQTLGQGSEVLTYSQSDAQRDKSGRPSGRFSAERPERSVSTLKIQRTEQGDSAVYLCASSLARRAGSNQPQHFGDGTRLSIL.